The 9 T cell receptor beta chains below were found in one sample sequenced in a study of regulatory T cells in long-lasting Graves disease. Noted time point: persistent/refractory GD, antithyroid drugs over 5 years with positive TRAb. PBMC-derived RNA was used for the TCR library. Library construction for TCR beta used iRepertoire HTBI primers and Arm-PCR of CDR3 regions. TCRdb analysed the multiplex PCR reads with MiXCR anew, one entry per CDR3 protein. The table shows under 450,000 distinct CDR3 sequences, with less than 25% occurring only once. The sample consisted of peripheral blood mononuclear cells (PBMCs), taken when the disease was refractory, from a patient treated with antithyroid drugs. These receptors all stem from a female donor with Graves disease.

The chain combines TRBV12-3 or TRBV12-4 with TRBJ2-7; possible D gene TRBD1, 7 bases. This CDR3 comprises 15 residues. Trimming cost V 6 bases and J 7 bases, with 22 bases left between them. CDR3 nucleotide sequence: TGTGCCAGCAGCCGGGAGACAGGGACACCCCGGGAGCAGTACTTC. This translates into CASSRETGTPREQYF.

This clonotype has ten or more counts. The chain joins TRBV2 to TRBJ2-2; TRBD2 is a possible D gene (6 bases). CDR1 SNHLY and CDR2 FYNNEI come from the germline V gene. CDR3 size: 15 residues. Trimming shortened V by 4 bases and J by 0 bases, and 9 bases separated the two germline ends. The CDR3 DNA follows: TGTGCCAGCAGTGGGACGGGGGCGAACACCGGGGAGCTGTTTTTT. Translating gives CASSGTGANTGELFF.

Comment on this clonotype: A read error is possible here, since a much larger clone lies one base away. This rearrangement joins TRBV7-2 to TRBJ1-1; TRBD1 is a possible D gene (6 bases). This CDR3 is built from 15 residues. From germline, CDR1 is SGHTA and CDR2 FQGNSA. The CDR3 bases are TGTGCCAGCAGCTTAGCTGGGGGGGGGCACACTGAAACTTTCTTT. Translated: CASSLAGGGHTETFF. Together with reference TRBV7-2 and TRBJ1-1, the CDR3 gives the full variable domain: GAGVSQSPSNKVTEKGKDVELRCDPISGHTALYWYRQSLGQGLEFLIYFQGNSAPDKSGLPSDRFSAERTGGSVSTLTIQRTQQEDSAVYLCASSLAGGGHTETFFGQGTRLTVV.

The sample holds a few counts of this clonotype. The chain employs TRBV30 and TRBJ1-1; D not certain. V was clipped by 4 bases and J by 1 base, with 10 bases between them. The CDR3 consists of 13 residues. Per germline, CDR1 GTSNPN and CDR2 SVGIG (reference sequence). CDR3 nucleotide sequence: TGTGCCTGGAACCCCGGGTCGAACACTGAAGCTTTCTTT. Protein product: CAWNPGSNTEAFF.

This clonotype appeared a single time. This chain connects TRBV19 to TRBJ2-1, with D perhaps TRBD1 (5 bases). Germline CDR1 is LNHDA and CDR2 is SQIVND (reference sequence). The V and J ends lost 5 bases and 6 bases respectively, with 23 bases between them. The CDR3 length is 17 residues. This CDR3 is CASSVQPTDTVFNEQFF. CDR3 sequence (DNA): TGTGCCAGTAGTGTACAACCGACAGACACAGTATTCAATGAGCAGTTCTTC.

This clonotype was detected a few times. The chain employs TRBV6-1 and TRBJ1-1; TRBD1 agrees at 7 bases. CDR3 length: 13 amino acids. Looked up from germline, CDR1 is MNHNS and CDR2 is SASEGT. Unmatched junction bases numbered 6, after V lost 11 bases and J lost 0 bases. CDR3 sequence (DNA): TGTGCCGGCCACCAGGGGGTGAACACTGAAGCTTTCTTT. This translates into CAGHQGVNTEAFF.

This clonotype was recorded at least ten times. The chain has TRBV3-1 and TRBJ2-5; tentative D call: TRBD2 (5 bases). The V and J ends lost 2 bases and 7 bases respectively, with 11 bases between them. The CDR3 extends over 13 amino acids. Looked up from germline, CDR1 is LGHDT and CDR2 is YNNKEL (reference sequence). CDR3 bases: TGTGCCAGCAGCCAATCCGGGGTGGGGACCCAGTACTTC. This gives the protein CASSQSGVGTQYF.

This clonotype was counted at least ten times. J is TRBJ2-7 and V is TRBV5-1, with 7 nucleotides matching TRBD1. There are 12 residues in the CDR3. Looked up from germline, CDR1 is SGHRS and CDR2 is YFSETQ. J gave up 12 bases and V 3 bases, and 9 bases lay outside the gene matches. The CDR3 here is CASSSRTGVLYF. CDR3 coding DNA: TGCGCCAGCAGCTCCAGGACAGGCGTCCTGTACTTC. The variable domain in full, with the rest retrieved from reference TRBV5-1 and TRBJ2-7, is KAGVTQTPRYLIKTRGQQVTLSCSPISGHRSVSWYQQTPGQGLQFLFEYFSETQRNKGNFPGRFSGRQFSNSRSEMNVSTLELGDSALYLCASSSRTGVLYFGPGTRLTVT.

The chain is built from TRBV7-6 and TRBJ2-7, with D possibly called TRBD1 or TRBD2 (5 bases each). Trimming removed 8 bases from V and 5 bases from J, with 10 bases in between. This CDR3 contains 11 residues. In germline, CDR1 is SGHVS, CDR2 FNYEAQ. The CDR3 DNA sequence: TGTGCCAGCGGTCGGGGCGACGAGCAGTACTTC. This gives the protein CASGRGDEQYF.